This T cell receptor (beta chain) was recorded in a study of regulatory T cells in long-lasting Graves disease. The CDR3 contains 16 residues. CDR1 LGHDT and CDR2 YNNKEL come from the germline V gene (reference sequence). Trimming took 0 bases from V and 4 from J, leaving 15 bases between them. The sample's time point: newly diagnosed GD, antithyroid drugs for less than 3 months. Scientists built the TCR library using RNA that was extracted from PBMCs. HTBI primers from iRepertoire and Arm-PCR of CDR3 regions yielded the TCR beta libraries. TCRdb analysed the multiplex PCR reads with MiXCR anew, one entry per CDR3 protein. Of about 400,000 distinct CDR3 sequences in the sample, about 17% were seen once. These same records also appear under a second study, on T cells in Graves' hyperthyroidism and ophthalmopathy. That report adds: Thyroid ultrasound and orbital computed tomography, with clinical symptoms and serum thyroxine and TRAb, informed diagnoses.

V and J are TRBV3-1 and TRBJ2-5; a possible D gene is TRBD2 (5 bases). The sequencing used peripheral blood mononuclear cells (PBMCs), collected at new diagnosis, from a patient treated with antithyroid drugs. The receptor was isolated from a woman aged 18-29 years with Graves disease. The CDR3 DNA reads TGTGCCAGCAGCCAAGATCCTGCGGGTCAGTCAGAGACCCAGTACTTC. Amino acid sequence: CASSQDPAGQSETQYF.